This TCR beta chain comes out of a study of liver allograft versus peripheral blood T cells. Study information: Intrahepatic T cell receptor repertoires from transplanted livers were compared against repertoires in recipients' peripheral blood.

TCRdb fed the reads into MiXCR, producing one record per CDR3 protein. The profile shows around 6,600 distinct CDR3 sequences, approximately 17% of them singletons. Between the trimmed V and J ends, which lost 3 bases and 8 bases, there was a span of 7 bases. Germline values: CDR1 DFQATT, CDR2 SNEGSKA (reference sequence). The CDR3 totals 11 residues. In this sample, this clonotype turned up a few times. The receptor was isolated from a human patient who had a liver transplant. Some T cells may trace back to the graft donor. This chain joins TRBV20-1 and TRBJ1-4; D unresolved. In DNA, the CDR3 is TGCAGTGCTAGCCGTAACGAAAAACTGTTTTTT. Its protein is CSASRNEKLFF.